Presented here are 20 T cell receptor beta chains from one specimen sequenced in a study of shared clonotypes between healthy human individuals. Sequencing was performed with immunoSEQ multiplex PCR; in TCRdb, only in-frame clones are kept and a portion is missing. The sample contains about 320,000 clones, more than 75% of which appear only once. The material sequenced was memory CD8+ T cells sorted from blood. This sample's subset: CD45RO+ cells pooled with CCR7-negative TemRA cells. The receptors derive from a man younger than 35 in good health.

This clone was recorded once. The same CDR3 is also encoded by other DNA sequences in this sample. V usage is TRBV5-6 and J usage is TRBJ1-6; no clear D gene. In germline, CDR1 is SGHDT, CDR2 YYEEEE. The CDR3 contains 15 residues. The V end lost 0 bases, the J end lost 5 bases, and 9 bases lay between the germline ends. Here the CDR3 DNA reads TGTGCCAGCAGCTTGGCGGGTGGGAATAATTCACCCCTCCACTTT. It yields the protein CASSLAGGNNSPLHF. The full variable domain, with the rest looked up from reference TRBV5-6 and TRBJ1-6, is DAGVTQSPTHLIKTRGQQVTLRCSPKSGHDTVSWYQQALGQGPQFIFQYYEEEERQRGNFPDRFSGHQFPNYSSELNVNALLLGDSALYLCASSLAGGNNSPLHFGNGTRLTVT.

The chain is built from TRBV7-3 and TRBJ2-1; TRBD2 is a possible D gene (6 bases). V was clipped by 4 bases and J by 4 bases, with 17 bases between them. This CDR3 is 16 amino acids long. In germline, CDR1 is SGHTA, CDR2 FQGTGA. The CDR3 protein is CASSSDVWGRYNEQFF. CDR3 bases: TGTGCCAGCAGCTCCGACGTTTGGGGGAGGTACAATGAGCAGTTCTTC. Full variable domain (remainder filled in from reference TRBV7-3 and TRBJ2-1): GAGVSQTPSNKVTEKGKYVELRCDPISGHTALYWYRQSLGQGPEFLIYFQGTGAADDSGLPNDRFFAVRPEGSVSTLKIQRTERGDSAVYLCASSSDVWGRYNEQFFGPGTRLTVL.

The CDR3 spells CASSESWRDRGVHEQYF. The CDR3, as DNA: TGTGCCAGCAGTGAGAGTTGGCGGGACAGGGGAGTCCACGAGCAGTACTTC. The gene calls are TRBV6-1 and TRBJ2-7; 10 bases map to TRBD1. CDR3 length equals 17 residues. The junction had 13 bases not matched to a gene; V was cut back by 3 bases and J by 5 bases. CDR1 is MNHNS, CDR2 SASEGT, per germline.

V and J are TRBV2 and TRBJ1-1; unclear D gene. CDR3 length equals 14 residues. Germline CDR1 is SNHLY and CDR2 is FYNNEI. The V end was cut by 3 bases, the J end by 8 bases, with 16 bases between. In nucleotides, the CDR3 is TGTGCCAGCAGTGAGGAGGAAAGGTGGTCGGAAGCTTTCTTT. Amino acid sequence: CASSEEERWSEAFF. The whole variable domain, filled in from reference TRBV2 and TRBJ1-1, reads EPEVTQTPSHQVTQMGQEVILRCVPISNHLYFYWYRQILGQKVEFLVSFYNNEISEKSEIFDDQFSVERPDGSNFTLKIRSTKLEDSAMYFCASSEEERWSEAFFGQGTRLTVV.

This sequence joins TRBV28 and TRBJ2-7; D remains ambiguous. The CDR3 extends over 13 amino acids. Trimming removed 6 bases from V and 0 bases from J, with 9 bases in between. CDR1 and CDR2 (germline): MDHEN, SYDVKM. CDR3 region: CASRGYDSYEQYF. CDR3 in DNA: TGTGCCAGCAGGGGCTATGACTCCTACGAGCAGTACTTC.

V usage is TRBV7-8 and J usage is TRBJ1-2, with 8 bases lining up with TRBD1. The CDR3 covers 16 residues. The V and J ends lost 5 bases and 5 bases, in that order; junction bases with no gene match: 13. Per germline, CDR1 SGHVS and CDR2 FQNEAQ. This CDR3 reads CASSRTDRGLWYGYTF. The CDR3 DNA sequence: TGTGCCAGCAGCCGAACAGACAGGGGTCTTTGGTATGGCTACACCTTC.

This sequence joins TRBV10-3 and TRBJ2-7; D is perhaps TRBD1 (5 bases). Germline CDR1 reads ENHRY; CDR2 reads SYGVKD. The CDR3 is 15 amino acids. The V end lost 5 bases, the J end lost 1 base, and 15 bases lay between the germline ends. The CDR3 region has the DNA TGTGCCATCAGTAGACCGGACAACCCTTCCTACGAGCAGTACTTC. Translated: CAISRPDNPSYEQYF.

The count of this clone is one. J is TRBJ1-1 and V is TRBV11-2; D is unresolved. Germline-derived CDR1 and CDR2 are SGHAT and FQNNGV. This CDR3 has 15 residues. Between the trimmed V and J ends, which lost 2 bases and 5 bases, there was a span of 15 bases. The CDR3 here is CASSLSFGVRTEAFF. The CDR3 DNA reads TGTGCCAGCAGCTTATCTTTCGGGGTAAGGACTGAAGCTTTCTTT. The full variable domain, in which reference TRBV11-2 and TRBJ1-1 provide the parts outside the CDR3, is EAGVAQSPRYKIIEKRQSVAFWCNPISGHATLYWYQQILGQGPKLLIQFQNNGVVDDSQLPKDRFSAERLKGVDSTLKIQPAKLEDSAVYLCASSLSFGVRTEAFFGQGTRLTVV.

This clone was observed a handful of times. The chain employs TRBV18 and TRBJ1-6; D possibly corresponds to TRBD1 (5 bases). The CDR3 length is 17 residues. The V gene's germline CDR1 is KGHSH and CDR2 LQKENI. V gave up 3 bases and J gave up 6 bases, with 18 bases separating them. The CDR3 sequence is CASSPSAWDLTNSPLHF. CDR3 in DNA: TGTGCCAGCTCACCTTCCGCGTGGGACTTGACTAATTCACCCCTCCACTTT.

This rearrangement joins TRBV27 to TRBJ1-2; 7 nucleotides agree with TRBD1. The CDR3 extends over 13 amino acids. The J segment lost 3 bases and the V segment lost 6 bases, leaving 4 bases of the junction unmatched. CDR1 is MNHEY and CDR2 is SMNVEV in the germline V gene (reference sequence). The CDR3 DNA reads TGTGCCAGCAGCCCGGGACAGCACTATGGCTACACCTTC. Translation gives CASSPGQHYGYTF.

The V gene is TRBV6-5, the J gene TRBJ1-1; possible D gene TRBD1, 5 bases. The germline CDR1 and CDR2 sequences are MNHEY and SVGAGI. V gave up 0 bases and J gave up 5 bases, with 10 bases separating them. The CDR3 loop spans 14 amino acids. The CDR3 protein is CASSYSRAGTEAFF. The CDR3 DNA reads TGTGCCAGCAGTTACTCCAGGGCCGGGACTGAAGCTTTCTTT.

The chain has TRBV5-1 and TRBJ2-7; TRBD1 might be the D (6 bases). CDR3 length: 13 residues. Trimming took off 5 bases at V and 1 base at J, with 10 bases between the two ends. Per the germline V gene, CDR1 is SGHRS and CDR2 is YFSETQ. The CDR3 sequence: CASSQGISYEQYF. Written as DNA, the CDR3 is TGCGCCAGCAGTCAGGGGATTTCCTACGAGCAGTACTTC.

In regard to this clone: Other DNA sequences within the sample encode an identical CDR3. This chain links TRBV5-5 with TRBJ2-7, with D unresolved. The CDR3 has 15 amino acids. Germline V gene sequence: CDR1 SGHKS, CDR2 YYEKEE (reference sequence). V lost 0 bases, J lost 4 bases, and 14 bases lay in between. CDR3 sequence (DNA): TGTGCCAGCAGCTTGGGGCAAGGGCCCACTTACGAGCAGTACTTC. The encoded protein is CASSLGQGPTYEQYF. Using reference TRBV5-5 and TRBJ2-7 for the parts outside the CDR3, the full variable domain is DAGVTQSPTHLIKTRGQQVTLRCSPISGHKSVSWYQQVLGQGPQFIFQYYEKEERGRGNFPDRFSARQFPNYSSELNVNALLLGDSALYLCASSLGQGPTYEQYFGPGTRLTVT.

The rearrangement joins TRBV30 to TRBJ2-2; D remains ambiguous. Germline values: CDR1 GTSNPN, CDR2 SVGIG (reference sequence). The V and J ends lost 3 bases and 1 base respectively, with 9 bases between them. The CDR3 runs to 14 residues. CDR3 amino acids: CAWRYGLNTGELFF. The CDR3 coding sequence is TGTGCCTGGAGATATGGCTTGAACACCGGGGAGCTGTTTTTT.

The genes are TRBV11-2 and TRBJ2-7, with TRBD2 identical over 13 bases. Germline V gene lookup returns CDR1 SGHAT and CDR2 FQNNGV. This CDR3 spans 16 amino acids. Trimming removed 5 bases from V and 6 bases from J; junction bases left unmatched: 10. The CDR3 protein is CASSVGPGTSGTEQYF. The CDR3 DNA is TGTGCCAGCAGCGTCGGTCCCGGGACTAGCGGGACCGAGCAGTACTTC.

V usage is TRBV2 and J usage is TRBJ1-2, with a possible D match to TRBD1 (5 bases). Germline V CDR1 and CDR2: SNHLY, FYNNEI. CDR3 length equals 14 residues. Trimming removed 2 bases at V and 8 bases at J, with 15 bases between. The CDR3 spells CASSENPGPEGYTF. As DNA, the CDR3 is TGTGCCAGCAGTGAAAACCCAGGGCCTGAGGGCTACACCTTC.

CDR3 bases: TGCGCCAGCAGCCAAGGAGGGGACAGGGGCGGGAACACCATATATTTT. This encodes CASSQGGDRGGNTIYF. This chain uses TRBV4-1 with TRBJ1-3, with 10 nucleotides matching TRBD1. CDR3 length: 16 residues. Germline V gives CDR1 MGHRA, CDR2 YSYEKL. V was clipped by 1 base and J by 7 bases; unmatched bases: 7.

The genes are TRBV6-5 and TRBJ1-4; D not certain. The CDR3 covers 16 residues. Germline loops: CDR1 MNHEY, CDR2 SVGAGI. V dropped 0 bases and J dropped 5 bases, with 13 bases sitting between them. The CDR3 loop reads CASSYSMGGGNEKLFF. The CDR3 DNA is TGTGCCAGCAGTTACTCGATGGGTGGAGGGAATGAAAAACTGTTTTTT.

The CDR3 protein is CASTGASYEQYF. The CDR3 DNA follows: TGCGCCAGCACAGGCGCTTCGTACGAGCAGTACTTC. The chain recombines TRBV10-2 with TRBJ2-7, with D unresolved. Germline V lookup: CDR1 WSHSY, CDR2 SAAADI. The ends were cut back, 7 bases at V and 4 bases at J, with 11 bases in the middle. The length of the CDR3 is 12 residues.

This chain connects TRBV11-1 to TRBJ2-3, with 9 bases matching TRBD1. From germline, CDR1 is SGHAT and CDR2 FQDESV (reference sequence). The CDR3 has 15 residues. The V and J ends lost 5 bases and 6 bases, in that order; junction bases with no gene match: 9. CDR3 loop: CASSPWTGVGDTQYF. The CDR3 nucleotides are TGTGCCAGCAGCCCCTGGACAGGGGTTGGGGATACGCAGTATTTT.